The rows below give T cell receptor beta chains drawn from one sample of a study of blood T cell repertoires in COVID-19. The repertoire was sequenced with immunoSEQ multiplex PCR; TCRdb's copy has only in-frame clones and lacks some. The sample includes about 190,000 clones, over 75% of them seen just once. The sequenced sample consisted of peripheral blood. All receptors derive from a man between 45 and 60 years old who had recovered from COVID-19. Each CDR3 is given with its conserved first and last residue. D genes are given only for firm matches. Only part of the rows carry a size: once, few, many, or a class if the clone is expanded.

>NA|TRBJ1-1|few|TRBV28
TGTGCCAGCAGCCCTAGGACCCCAGGAGGGTCAGAAGCTTTCTTT
CASSPRTPGGSEAFF
>TRBD2|TRBJ2-1|NA|TRBV19
TGTGCCACCCGCCGGGGGGGATCGGGCGATGAGCAGTTCTTC
CATRRGGSGDEQFF
>NA|TRBJ2-1|NA|TRBV27
TGTGCCAGCAGTTTACCTCGCAGGTACAATGAGCAGTTCTTC
CASSLPRRYNEQFF
>NA|TRBJ2-3|NA|TRBV10-3
TGTGCCATCAGTGACCCCGTGGACTCGAGCACAGATACGCAGTATTTT
CAISDPVDSSTDTQYF
>NA|TRBJ1-1|NA|TRBV11-2
TGTGCCAGCAGCCGAGGTGATACTGAAGCTTTCTTT
CASSRGDTEAFF
>NA|TRBJ2-7|NA|TRBV6-2/TRBV6-3
TGTGCCAGCAGCAGGACAAGCGACGAGCAGTACTTC
CASSRTSDEQYF
>TRBD1|TRBJ2-7|once|TRBV6-6
TGTGCCAGCAGGGTCAGGGCCCGGGACAGGGGACACGAGCAGTACTTC
CASRVRARDRGHEQYF
>TRBD2|TRBJ2-7|NA|TRBV25-1
TGTGCCAGCAGTGGACAGACTAGCAAGGCGTACTTC
CASSGQTSKAYF
>NA|TRBJ2-3|NA|TRBV7-9
TGTGCCAGCAGCTTAGTGTCGGGGACAGATACGCAGTATTTT
CASSLVSGTDTQYF
>NA|TRBJ1-1|NA|TRBV28
TGTGCCAGCAGTTTGATGGGAACAGGGCAGGTCTTCGCTGAAGCTTTCTTT
CASSLMGTGQVFAEAFF
>NA|TRBJ1-1|NA|TRBV2
TGTGCCAGCGGGCAGGATCGGAACACTGAAGCTTTCTTT
CASGQDRNTEAFF
>TRBD1|TRBJ1-1|NA|TRBV2
TGTGCCAGCAGTCACGACAGGGGGTTCACTGAAGCTTTCTTT
CASSHDRGFTEAFF
>NA|TRBJ2-7|NA|TRBV19
TGTGCCAGTAGTATGATGGGGGCGCGTGAGCAGTACTTC
CASSMMGAREQYF
>NA|TRBJ1-1|NA|TRBV30
TGTGCCTGGAAAACGGGACTCCGGGCTGAAGCTTTCTTT
CAWKTGLRAEAFF
>TRBD1|TRBJ2-1|NA|TRBV9
TGTGCCAGCAGCGCCTCAGACAGGGTTCTCGATGAGCAGTTCTTC
CASSASDRVLDEQFF
>NA|TRBJ1-6|NA|TRBV3-1/TRBV3-2
TGTGCCAGCAGCCCAACAGGGTTTAATTCACCCCTCCACTTT
CASSPTGFNSPLHF
>TRBD2|TRBJ2-1|few|TRBV4-1
TGCGCCAGCAGCCAAGTGGGACTAGCGGGAGGCCGACCTTACAATGAGCAGTTCTTC
CASSQVGLAGGRPYNEQFF
>NA|TRBJ1-6|NA|TRBV27
TGTGCCAGCAGTCGACATCGGCCACGAGAATCACCCCTCCACTTT
CASSRHRPRESPLHF
>NA|TRBJ2-3|NA|TRBV5-6
TGTGCCAGCAGCACACTACGACTCGATACTAGCACAGATACGCAGTATTTT
CASSTLRLDTSTDTQYF
>NA|TRBJ2-1|NA|TRBV29-1
TGCAGCGTTGAAATGGGACAAATTAACTCCTACAATGAGCAGTTCTTC
CSVEMGQINSYNEQFF
>NA|TRBJ2-2|NA|TRBV28
TGTGCCAGCAGACCGGGACTTATCACCGGGGAGCTGTTTTTT
CASRPGLITGELFF
>NA|TRBJ2-7|NA|TRBV27
TGTGCCAGCAGTTTATCAGGCAGGGACTCCTACGAGCAGTACTTC
CASSLSGRDSYEQYF